This T cell receptor (beta chain) was obtained from a study of OX40 agonist ivuxolimab in advanced cancers. Study at large: Hepatocellular carcinoma, melanoma, renal cell or head and neck cancer occurred in dose-escalation patients.

This clone was detected a few times. The CDR3 length is 15 residues. The germline V gene encodes CDR1 SNHLY and CDR2 FYNNEI. V dropped 7 bases and J dropped 6; count of bases not matched to a gene: 8. The protocol was immunoSEQ multiplex PCR, while the TCRdb copy is restricted to in-frame clones and leaves out a portion. The table has 20,000 to 25,000 clones, over 60% seen once. The input for sequencing was CD4+ or CD8+ T cells sorted from blood, taken in a trial of the OX40 agonist ivuxolimab. The source is an adult with an advanced solid tumor such as melanoma, head and neck, liver or kidney cancer. The V call is TRBV2, the J call TRBJ2-1; TRBD2 agrees at 11 bases. CDR3 residues: CASKEASGRSNEQFF. DNA of the CDR3: TGTGCCAGCAAGGAGGCTAGCGGGAGGTCCAATGAGCAGTTCTTC.